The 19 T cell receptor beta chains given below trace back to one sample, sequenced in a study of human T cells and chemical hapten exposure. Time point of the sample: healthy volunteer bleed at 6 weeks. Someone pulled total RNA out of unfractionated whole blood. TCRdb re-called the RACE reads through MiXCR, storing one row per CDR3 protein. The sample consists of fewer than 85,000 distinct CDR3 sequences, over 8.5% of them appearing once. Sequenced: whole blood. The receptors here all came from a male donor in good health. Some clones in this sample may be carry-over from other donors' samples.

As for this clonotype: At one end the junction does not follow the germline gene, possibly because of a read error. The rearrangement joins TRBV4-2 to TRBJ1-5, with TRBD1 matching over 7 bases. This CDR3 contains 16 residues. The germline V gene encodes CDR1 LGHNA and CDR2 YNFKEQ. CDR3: CASSQFDRDSKQPQHF. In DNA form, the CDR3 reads TGTGCCAGCAGCCAGTTCGACAGGGATAGCAAACAGCCCCAGCATTTT.

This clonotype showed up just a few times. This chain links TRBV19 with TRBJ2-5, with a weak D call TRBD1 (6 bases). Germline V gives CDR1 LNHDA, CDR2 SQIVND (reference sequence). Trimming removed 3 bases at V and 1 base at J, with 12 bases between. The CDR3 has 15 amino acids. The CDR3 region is CASSILGHSQETQYF. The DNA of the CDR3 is TGTGCCAGTAGTATCTTGGGACACTCCCAAGAGACCCAGTACTTC.

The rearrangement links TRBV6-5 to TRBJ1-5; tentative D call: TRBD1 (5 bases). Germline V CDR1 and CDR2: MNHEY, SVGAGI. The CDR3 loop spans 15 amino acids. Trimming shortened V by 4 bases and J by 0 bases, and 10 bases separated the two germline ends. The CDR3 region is CASSFSDSSNQPQHF. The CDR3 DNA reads TGTGCCAGCAGTTTCTCCGACAGTAGCAATCAGCCCCAGCATTTT.

CDR3 protein: CASSPRTSDTDTQYF. The CDR3 bases are TGTGCCAGCAGTCCGCGGACTAGCGACACAGATACGCAGTATTTT. The rearrangement uses TRBV7-2 and TRBJ2-3; 9 nucleotides match TRBD2. This CDR3 is 15 amino acids long. J lost 2 bases, V lost 6 bases, and 6 bases had no gene match. The germline V gene has CDR1 SGHTA and CDR2 FQGNSA.

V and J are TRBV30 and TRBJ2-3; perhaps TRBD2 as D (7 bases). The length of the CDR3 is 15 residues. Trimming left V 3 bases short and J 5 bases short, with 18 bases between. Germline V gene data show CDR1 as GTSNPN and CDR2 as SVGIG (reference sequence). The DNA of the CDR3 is TGTGCCTGGAGGGAGCTAGCGAGGGGGGGAGATACGCAGTATTTT. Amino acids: CAWRELARGGDTQYF.

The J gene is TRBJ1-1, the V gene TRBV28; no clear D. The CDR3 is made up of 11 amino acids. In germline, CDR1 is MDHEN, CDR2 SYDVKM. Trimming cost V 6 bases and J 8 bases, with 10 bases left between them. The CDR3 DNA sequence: TGTGCCAGCAGATCGGACCGAGAAGCTTTCTTT. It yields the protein CASRSDREAFF.

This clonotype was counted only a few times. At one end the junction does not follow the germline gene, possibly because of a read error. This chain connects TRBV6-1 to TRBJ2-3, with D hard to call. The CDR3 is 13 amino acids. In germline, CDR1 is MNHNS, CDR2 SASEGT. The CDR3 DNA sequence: TGTGCCAGCAGTGAAGCGCCGGACCAAACGCGGTATTTT. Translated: CASSEAPDQTRYF.

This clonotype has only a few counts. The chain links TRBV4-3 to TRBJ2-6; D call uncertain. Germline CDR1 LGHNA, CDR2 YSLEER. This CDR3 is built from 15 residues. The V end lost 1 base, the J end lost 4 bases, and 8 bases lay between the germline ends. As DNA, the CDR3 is TGCGCCAGCAGCCAAGGGGTAAACGGGGCCAACGTCCTGACTTTC. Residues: CASSQGVNGANVLTF.

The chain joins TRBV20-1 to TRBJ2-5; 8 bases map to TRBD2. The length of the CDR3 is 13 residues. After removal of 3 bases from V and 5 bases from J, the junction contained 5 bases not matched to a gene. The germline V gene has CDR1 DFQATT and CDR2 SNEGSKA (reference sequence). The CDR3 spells CSASGRALETQYF. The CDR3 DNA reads TGCAGTGCTAGCGGGAGGGCCCTCGAGACCCAGTACTTC.

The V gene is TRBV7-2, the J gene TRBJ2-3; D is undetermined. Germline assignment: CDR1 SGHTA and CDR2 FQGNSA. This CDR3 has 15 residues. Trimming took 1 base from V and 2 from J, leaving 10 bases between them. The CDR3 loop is CASSLEATLTDTQYF. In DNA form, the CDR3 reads TGTGCCAGCAGCTTAGAGGCCACTCTCACAGATACGCAGTATTTT.

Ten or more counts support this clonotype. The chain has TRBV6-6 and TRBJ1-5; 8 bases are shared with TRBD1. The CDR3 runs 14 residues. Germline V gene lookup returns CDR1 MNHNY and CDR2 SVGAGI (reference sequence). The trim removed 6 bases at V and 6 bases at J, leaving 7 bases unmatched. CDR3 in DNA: TGTGCCAGCAGGGACCAGGGGGCTAGTCAGCCCCAGCATTTT. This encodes CASRDQGASQPQHF.

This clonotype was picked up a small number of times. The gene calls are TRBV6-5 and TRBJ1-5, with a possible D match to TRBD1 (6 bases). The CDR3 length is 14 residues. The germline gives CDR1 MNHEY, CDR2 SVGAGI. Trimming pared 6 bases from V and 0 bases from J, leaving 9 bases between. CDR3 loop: CASSQGYSNQPQHF. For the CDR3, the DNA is TGTGCCAGCAGCCAGGGGTATAGCAATCAGCCCCAGCATTTT.

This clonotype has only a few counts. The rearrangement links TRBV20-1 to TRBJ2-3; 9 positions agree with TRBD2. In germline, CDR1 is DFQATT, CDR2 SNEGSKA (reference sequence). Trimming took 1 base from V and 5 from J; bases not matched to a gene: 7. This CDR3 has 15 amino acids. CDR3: CSARVLAGEKDTQYF. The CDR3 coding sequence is TGCAGTGCTAGAGTATTAGCGGGGGAAAAAGATACGCAGTATTTT.

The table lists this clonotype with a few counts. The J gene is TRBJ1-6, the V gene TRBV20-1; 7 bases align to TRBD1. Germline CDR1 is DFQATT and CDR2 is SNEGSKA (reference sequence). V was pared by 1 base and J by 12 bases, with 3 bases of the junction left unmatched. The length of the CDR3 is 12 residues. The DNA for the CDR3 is TGCAGTGCTAGAGGGGGACAGTTACCCCTCCACTTT. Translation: CSARGGQLPLHF.

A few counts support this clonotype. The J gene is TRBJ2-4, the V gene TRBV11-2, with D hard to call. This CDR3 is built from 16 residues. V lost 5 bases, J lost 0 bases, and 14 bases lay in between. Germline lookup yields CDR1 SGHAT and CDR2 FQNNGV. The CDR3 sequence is CASSPTAPPAKNIQYF. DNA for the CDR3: TGTGCCAGCAGCCCGACTGCACCGCCAGCCAAAAACATTCAGTACTTC.

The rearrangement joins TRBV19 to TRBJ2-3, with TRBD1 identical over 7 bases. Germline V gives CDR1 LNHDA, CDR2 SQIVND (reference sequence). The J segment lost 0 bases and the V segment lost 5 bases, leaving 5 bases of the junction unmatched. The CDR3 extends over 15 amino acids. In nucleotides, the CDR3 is TGTGCCAGTAGTCCCCGGGACAGAAGCACAGATACGCAGTATTTT. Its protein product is CASSPRDRSTDTQYF.

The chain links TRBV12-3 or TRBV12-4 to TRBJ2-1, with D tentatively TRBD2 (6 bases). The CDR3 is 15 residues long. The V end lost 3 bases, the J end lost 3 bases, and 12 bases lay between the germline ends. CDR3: CASSLWRADYNEQFF. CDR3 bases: TGTGCCAGCAGTTTGTGGAGGGCAGACTACAATGAGCAGTTCTTC.

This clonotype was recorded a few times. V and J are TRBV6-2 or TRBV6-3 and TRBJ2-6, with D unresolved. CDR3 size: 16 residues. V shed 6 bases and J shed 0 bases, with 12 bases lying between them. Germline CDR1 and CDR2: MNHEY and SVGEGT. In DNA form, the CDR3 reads TGTGCCAGCAGACAATTCGAAAGCTCTGGGGCCAACGTCCTGACTTTC. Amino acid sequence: CASRQFESSGANVLTF.

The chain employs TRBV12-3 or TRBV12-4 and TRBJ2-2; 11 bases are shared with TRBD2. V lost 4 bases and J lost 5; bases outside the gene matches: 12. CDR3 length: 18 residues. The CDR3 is CASSSLAGGPGRTGELFF. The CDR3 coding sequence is TGTGCCAGCAGTTCTCTAGCGGGAGGCCCGGGGAGGACCGGGGAGCTGTTTTTT.